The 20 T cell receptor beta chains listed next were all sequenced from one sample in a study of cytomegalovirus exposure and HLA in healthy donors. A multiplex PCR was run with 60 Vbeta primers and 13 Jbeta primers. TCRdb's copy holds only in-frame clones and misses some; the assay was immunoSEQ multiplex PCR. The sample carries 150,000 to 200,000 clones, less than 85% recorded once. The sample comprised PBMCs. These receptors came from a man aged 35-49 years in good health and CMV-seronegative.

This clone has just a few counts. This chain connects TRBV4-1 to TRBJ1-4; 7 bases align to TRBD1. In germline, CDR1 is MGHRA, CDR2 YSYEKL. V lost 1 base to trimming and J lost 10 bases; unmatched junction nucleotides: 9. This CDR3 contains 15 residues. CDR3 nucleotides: TGCGCCAGCAGCCAAGCGGACAGGCGGGACGGAAAACTGTTTTTT. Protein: CASSQADRRDGKLFF.

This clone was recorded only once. The CDR3 DNA follows: TGTGCCAGCAGTTACTCGGCTAGCAGGAATATTGATACGCAGTATTTT. Translated, it gives CASSYSASRNIDTQYF. The V and J genes are TRBV6-5 and TRBJ2-3; a possible D gene is TRBD2 (5 bases). Per germline, CDR1 MNHEY and CDR2 SVGAGI. CDR3 length equals 16 residues. Trimming took 0 bases from V and 6 from J, leaving 16 bases between them.

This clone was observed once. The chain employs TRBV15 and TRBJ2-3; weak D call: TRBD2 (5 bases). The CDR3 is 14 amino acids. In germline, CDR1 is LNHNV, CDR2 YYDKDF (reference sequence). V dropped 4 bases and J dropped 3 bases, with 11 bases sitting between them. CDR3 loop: CATSKTGWTDTQYF. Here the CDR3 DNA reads TGTGCCACCAGCAAAACGGGGTGGACAGATACGCAGTATTTT.

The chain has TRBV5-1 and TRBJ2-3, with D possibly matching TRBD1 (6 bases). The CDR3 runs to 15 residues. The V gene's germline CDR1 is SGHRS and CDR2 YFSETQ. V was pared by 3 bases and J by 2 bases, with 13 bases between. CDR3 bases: TGCGCCAGCAGCTCGACGCAGGGGCCCACAGATACGCAGTATTTT. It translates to CASSSTQGPTDTQYF.

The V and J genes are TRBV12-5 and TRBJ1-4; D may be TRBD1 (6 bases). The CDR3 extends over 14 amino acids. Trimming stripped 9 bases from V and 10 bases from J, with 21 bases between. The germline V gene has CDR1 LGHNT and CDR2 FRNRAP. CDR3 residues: CASAPGGQRGKLFF. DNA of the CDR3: TGTGCTAGCGCGCCCGGGGGGCAAAGGGGAAAACTGTTTTTT.

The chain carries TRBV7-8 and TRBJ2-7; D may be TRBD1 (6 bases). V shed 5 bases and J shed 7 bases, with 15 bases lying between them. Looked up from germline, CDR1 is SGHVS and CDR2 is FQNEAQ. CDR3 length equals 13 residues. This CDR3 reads CASSLQGSWEQYF. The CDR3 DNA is TGTGCCAGCAGCCTACAGGGTTCGTGGGAGCAGTACTTC.

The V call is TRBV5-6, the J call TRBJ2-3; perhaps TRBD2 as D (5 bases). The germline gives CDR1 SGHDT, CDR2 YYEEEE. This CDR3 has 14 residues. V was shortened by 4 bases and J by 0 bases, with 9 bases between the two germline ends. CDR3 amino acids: CASSTGGSTDTQYF. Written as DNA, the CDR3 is TGTGCCAGCAGCACCGGAGGTAGCACAGATACGCAGTATTTT.

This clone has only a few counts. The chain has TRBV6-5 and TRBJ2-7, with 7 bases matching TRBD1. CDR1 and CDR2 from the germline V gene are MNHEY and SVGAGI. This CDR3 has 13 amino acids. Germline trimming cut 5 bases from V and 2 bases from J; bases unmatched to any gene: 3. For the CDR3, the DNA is TGTGCCAGCAGTCGACAGGGAACCTACGAGCAGTACTTC. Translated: CASSRQGTYEQYF.

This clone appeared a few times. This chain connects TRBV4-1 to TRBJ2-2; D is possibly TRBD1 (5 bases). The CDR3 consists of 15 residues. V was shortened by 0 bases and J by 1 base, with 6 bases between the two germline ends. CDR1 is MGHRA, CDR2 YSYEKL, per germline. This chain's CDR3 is CASSQEDRNTGELFF. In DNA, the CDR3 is TGCGCCAGCAGCCAAGAAGACAGGAACACCGGGGAGCTGTTTTTT.

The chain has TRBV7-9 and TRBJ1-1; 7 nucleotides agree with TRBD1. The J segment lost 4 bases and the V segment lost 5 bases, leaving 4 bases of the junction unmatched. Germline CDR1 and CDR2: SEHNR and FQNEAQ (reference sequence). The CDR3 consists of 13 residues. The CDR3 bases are TGTGCCAGCAGCCCCCCAGGGGGCACTGAAGCTTTCTTT. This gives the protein CASSPPGGTEAFF.

CDR3 sequence reads: CATSRDGVARRGDTQYF. In DNA, the CDR3 is TGTGCCACCAGCAGAGATGGGGTCGCCCGCAGGGGAGATACGCAGTATTTT. V usage is TRBV15 and J usage is TRBJ2-3, with a possible D match to TRBD1 (6 bases). This CDR3 contains 17 residues. Trimming shortened V by 0 bases and J by 5 bases, and 18 bases separated the two germline ends. From germline, CDR1 is LNHNV and CDR2 YYDKDF (reference sequence).

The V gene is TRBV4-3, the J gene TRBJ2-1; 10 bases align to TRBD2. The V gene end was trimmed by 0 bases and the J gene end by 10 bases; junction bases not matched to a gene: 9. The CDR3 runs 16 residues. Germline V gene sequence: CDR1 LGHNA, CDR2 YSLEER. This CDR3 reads CASSQDPSGRAPEQFF. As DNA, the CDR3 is TGCGCCAGCAGCCAAGACCCCAGCGGGAGGGCCCCGGAGCAGTTCTTC.

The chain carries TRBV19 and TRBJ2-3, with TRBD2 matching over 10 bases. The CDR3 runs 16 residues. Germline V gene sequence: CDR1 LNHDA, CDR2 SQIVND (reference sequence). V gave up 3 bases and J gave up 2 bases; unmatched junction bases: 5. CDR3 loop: CASSILAGATTDTQYF. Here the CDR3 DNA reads TGTGCCAGTAGTATCCTAGCGGGAGCAACCACAGATACGCAGTATTTT.

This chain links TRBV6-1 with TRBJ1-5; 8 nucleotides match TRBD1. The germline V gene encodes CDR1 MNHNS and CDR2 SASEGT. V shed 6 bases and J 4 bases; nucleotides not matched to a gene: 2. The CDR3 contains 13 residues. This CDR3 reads CASSGDRNQPQHF. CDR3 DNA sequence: TGTGCCAGCAGCGGGGACAGGAATCAGCCCCAGCATTTT.

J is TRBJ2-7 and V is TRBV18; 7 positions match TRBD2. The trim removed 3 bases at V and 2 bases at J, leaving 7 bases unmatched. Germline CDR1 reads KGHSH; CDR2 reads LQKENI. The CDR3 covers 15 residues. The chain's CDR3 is CASSPRAGTTYEQYF. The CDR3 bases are TGTGCCAGCTCACCCCGCGCAGGGACTACCTACGAGCAGTACTTC.

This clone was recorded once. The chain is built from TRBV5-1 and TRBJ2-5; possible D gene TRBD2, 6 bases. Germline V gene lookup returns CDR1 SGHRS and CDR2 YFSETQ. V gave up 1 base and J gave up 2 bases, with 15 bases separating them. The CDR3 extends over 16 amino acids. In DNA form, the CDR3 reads TGCGCCAGCAGCTTGTGGTGGGGGGTAGAGCAAGAGACCCAGTACTTC. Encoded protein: CASSLWWGVEQETQYF. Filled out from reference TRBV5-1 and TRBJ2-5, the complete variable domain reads KAGVTQTPRYLIKTRGQQVTLSCSPISGHRSVSWYQQTPGQGLQFLFEYFSETQRNKGNFPGRFSGRQFSNSRSEMNVSTLELGDSALYLCASSLWWGVEQETQYFGPGTRLLVL.

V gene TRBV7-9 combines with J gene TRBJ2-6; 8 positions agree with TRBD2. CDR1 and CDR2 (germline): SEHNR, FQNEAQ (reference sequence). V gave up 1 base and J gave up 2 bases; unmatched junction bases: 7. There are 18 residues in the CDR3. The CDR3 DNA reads TGTGCCAGCAGCTTAGGAGCGGGGCGGGGGGCTGGGGCCAACGTCCTGACTTTC. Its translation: CASSLGAGRGAGANVLTF.

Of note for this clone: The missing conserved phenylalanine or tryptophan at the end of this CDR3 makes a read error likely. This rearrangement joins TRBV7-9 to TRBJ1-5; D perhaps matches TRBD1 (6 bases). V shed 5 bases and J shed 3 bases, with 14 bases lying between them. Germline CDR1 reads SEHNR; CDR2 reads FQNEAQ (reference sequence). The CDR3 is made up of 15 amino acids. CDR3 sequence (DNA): TGTGCCAGCAGCCCAGGGGCAGGACCCAATCAGCCCCAGCATCTT. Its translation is CASSPGAGPNQPQHL.

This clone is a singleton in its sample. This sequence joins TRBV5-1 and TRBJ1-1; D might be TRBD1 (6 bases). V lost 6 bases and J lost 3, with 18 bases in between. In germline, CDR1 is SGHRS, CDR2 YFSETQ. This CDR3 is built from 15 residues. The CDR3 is CASKLLPGGHTEAFF. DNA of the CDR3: TGCGCCAGCAAATTGCTCCCGGGGGGCCACACTGAAGCTTTCTTT.

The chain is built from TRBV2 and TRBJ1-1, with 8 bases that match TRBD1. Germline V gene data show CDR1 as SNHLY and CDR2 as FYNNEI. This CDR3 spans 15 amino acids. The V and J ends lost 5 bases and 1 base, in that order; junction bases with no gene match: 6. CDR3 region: CASSPDRGRNTEAFF. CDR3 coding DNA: TGTGCCAGCAGTCCAGACAGGGGCCGGAACACTGAAGCTTTCTTT.